This is a list of T cell receptor beta chains from one sample in a study of T cells after yellow fever vaccination. From the 5' RACE reads, TCRdb called clonotypes with MiXCR, one entry per CDR3 protein. The sample shows 250,000 to 300,000 distinct CDR3 sequences, around 5.3% of them seen only once. Sequenced here: CD4+ T cells sorted from PBMCs, sampled on the day of the yellow fever booster vaccination. The receptor set was obtained from a man aged 18 to 29 who received the YFV17D yellow fever vaccine. CDR3s include the opening cysteine and the closing phenylalanine or tryptophan. Fields, in order: clone size, D gene, J gene, V gene, CDR3 protein, CDR3 DNA. D genes are given only for firm matches. Clone size is given for some rows only: seen once, a few or many times, or a class if the clone is expanded.

clone size: .
D gene: .
J gene: TRBJ1-1
V gene: TRBV30
CDR3 protein: CAWSVRWSYTEAFF
CDR3 DNA: TGTGCCTGGAGTGTACGGTGGTCCTACACTGAAGCTTTCTTT

clone size: many
D gene: .
J gene: TRBJ1-6
V gene: TRBV4-3
CDR3 protein: CASSHRRSMDSPLHF
CDR3 DNA: TGCGCCAGCAGCCATAGACGCTCGATGGATTCACCCCTCCACTTT

clone size: many
D gene: TRBD2
J gene: TRBJ2-2
V gene: TRBV2
CDR3 protein: CASSSLAGGPANTGELFF
CDR3 DNA: TGTGCCAGCAGTTCCCTAGCGGGGGGGCCGGCAAACACCGGGGAGCTGTTTTTT

clone size: few
D gene: .
J gene: TRBJ1-5
V gene: TRBV5-1
CDR3 protein: CASSLVFGPNQPQHF
CDR3 DNA: TGCGCCAGCAGCTTGGTGTTTGGCCCTAATCAGCCCCAGCATTTT

clone size: many
D gene: .
J gene: TRBJ2-5
V gene: TRBV5-1
CDR3 protein: CASSLENRATETQYF
CDR3 DNA: TGCGCCAGCAGCTTGGAGAACAGGGCTACAGAGACCCAGTACTTC

clone size: few
D gene: .
J gene: TRBJ2-7
V gene: TRBV18
CDR3 protein: CASSPAATYEQYF
CDR3 DNA: TGTGCCAGCTCACCCGCGGCTACCTACGAGCAGTACTTC

clone size: .
D gene: .
J gene: TRBJ2-5
V gene: TRBV20-1
CDR3 protein: CSADREVRETQYF
CDR3 DNA: TGCAGTGCCGACAGGGAGGTTCGGGAGACCCAGTACTTC

clone size: many
D gene: .
J gene: TRBJ2-3
V gene: TRBV20-1
CDR3 protein: CSARDLGEDTQYF
CDR3 DNA: TGCAGTGCTAGAGATTTGGGGGAGGATACGCAGTATTTT

clone size: .
D gene: TRBD2
J gene: TRBJ2-1
V gene: TRBV7-6
CDR3 protein: CASSLQRGRYNEQFF
CDR3 DNA: TGTGCCAGCAGCCTCCAGCGGGGGAGATACAATGAGCAGTTCTTC

clone size: many
D gene: .
J gene: TRBJ2-3
V gene: TRBV29-1
CDR3 protein: CSVRADTQYF
CDR3 DNA: TGCAGCGTCAGAGCTGATACGCAGTATTTT

clone size: few
D gene: TRBD2
J gene: TRBJ2-3
V gene: TRBV5-1
CDR3 protein: CASSPGGAYVIDTQYF
CDR3 DNA: TGCGCCAGCAGCCCCGGGGGGGCCTACGTGATAGATACGCAGTATTTT

clone size: many
D gene: .
J gene: TRBJ1-1
V gene: TRBV5-1
CDR3 protein: CASSVGGATEAFF
CDR3 DNA: TGCGCCAGCAGCGTAGGGGGTGCCACTGAAGCTTTCTTT

clone size: .
D gene: .
J gene: TRBJ1-4
V gene: TRBV4-3
CDR3 protein: CASSRKGGAVNEKLFF
CDR3 DNA: TGCGCCAGCAGCCGGAAGGGGGGCGCGGTTAATGAAAAACTGTTTTTT

clone size: few
D gene: .
J gene: TRBJ2-7
V gene: TRBV19
CDR3 protein: CASSLDHDGSYEQYF
CDR3 DNA: TGTGCCAGTAGTTTAGACCACGACGGCTCCTACGAGCAGTACTTC

clone size: few
D gene: .
J gene: TRBJ2-6
V gene: TRBV5-4
CDR3 protein: CASSFQGTGANVLTF
CDR3 DNA: TGTGCCAGCAGCTTCCAGGGGACTGGGGCCAACGTCCTGACTTTC

clone size: .
D gene: .
J gene: TRBJ1-1
V gene: TRBV6-2/TRBV6-3
CDR3 protein: CASSYRVGDVPPEAFF
CDR3 DNA: TGTGCCAGCAGTTACCGGGTGGGGGATGTCCCCCCTGAAGCTTTCTTT

clone size: many
D gene: .
J gene: TRBJ2-1
V gene: TRBV29-1
CDR3 protein: CSVATVPGSSYNEQFF
CDR3 DNA: TGCAGCGTCGCAACGGTCCCAGGGAGCTCCTACAATGAGCAGTTCTTC

clone size: many
D gene: .
J gene: TRBJ1-6
V gene: TRBV12-3/TRBV12-4
CDR3 protein: CASSFGQSSYNSPLHF
CDR3 DNA: TGTGCCAGCAGTTTTGGACAAAGCTCCTATAATTCACCCCTCCACTTT

clone size: many
D gene: .
J gene: TRBJ2-4
V gene: TRBV2
CDR3 protein: CASSGGGLGNIQYF
CDR3 DNA: TGTGCCAGCAGTGGTGGAGGGCTAGGAAACATTCAGTACTTC

clone size: .
D gene: .
J gene: TRBJ2-3
V gene: TRBV12-3/TRBV12-4
CDR3 protein: CASSLRQLTDTQYF
CDR3 DNA: TGTGCCAGCAGTTTACGGCAGCTCACAGATACGCAGTATTTT

clone size: many
D gene: .
J gene: TRBJ2-5
V gene: TRBV6-2/TRBV6-3
CDR3 protein: CASSTATGAGEETQYF
CDR3 DNA: TGTGCCAGCAGTACAGCCACAGGGGCGGGAGAAGAGACCCAGTACTTC

clone size: few
D gene: .
J gene: TRBJ2-4
V gene: TRBV9
CDR3 protein: CASSVGGRENIQYF
CDR3 DNA: TGTGCCAGCAGCGTAGGAGGACGGGAAAACATTCAGTACTTC

clone size: many
D gene: TRBD2
J gene: TRBJ2-5
V gene: TRBV20-1
CDR3 protein: CSAGLAGGPGLETQYF
CDR3 DNA: TGCAGTGCTGGACTAGCGGGGGGGCCTGGGTTAGAGACCCAGTACTTC

clone size: .
D gene: .
J gene: TRBJ1-5
V gene: TRBV6-5
CDR3 protein: CASSYSSGANQPQHF
CDR3 DNA: TGTGCCAGCAGTTACTCGTCAGGGGCCAATCAGCCCCAGCATTTT

clone size: few
D gene: .
J gene: TRBJ1-6
V gene: TRBV14
CDR3 protein: CASGTGPSLHF
CDR3 DNA: TGTGCCAGCGGGACGGGTCCATCCCTCCACTTT

clone size: few
D gene: .
J gene: TRBJ2-1
V gene: TRBV24-1
CDR3 protein: CATSDLQGVQFF
CDR3 DNA: TGTGCCACCAGTGATTTACAGGGTGTTCAGTTCTTC

clone size: few
D gene: .
J gene: TRBJ2-3
V gene: TRBV20-1
CDR3 protein: CSAKGPRVADTQYF
CDR3 DNA: TGCAGTGCCAAGGGACCTCGGGTCGCAGATACGCAGTATTTT

clone size: many
D gene: .
J gene: TRBJ2-1
V gene: TRBV6-2/TRBV6-3
CDR3 protein: CASTNRVSSYNEQFF
CDR3 DNA: TGTGCCAGCACCAACAGGGTCAGCTCCTACAATGAGCAGTTCTTC

clone size: many
D gene: .
J gene: TRBJ2-2
V gene: TRBV7-9
CDR3 protein: CASSPQVTGELFF
CDR3 DNA: TGTGCCAGCAGCCCACAAGTCACCGGGGAGCTGTTTTTT

clone size: many
D gene: .
J gene: TRBJ2-3
V gene: TRBV7-9
CDR3 protein: CASSLGLTGVDTQYF
CDR3 DNA: TGTGCCAGCAGCTTAGGCCTAACAGGAGTAGATACGCAGTATTTT

clone size: few
D gene: .
J gene: TRBJ2-1
V gene: TRBV12-3/TRBV12-4
CDR3 protein: CASSRGMGQFF
CDR3 DNA: TGTGCCAGCAGTCGAGGGATGGGGCAGTTCTTC

clone size: many
D gene: TRBD1
J gene: TRBJ2-2
V gene: TRBV20-1
CDR3 protein: CSAFDRGRNTGELFF
CDR3 DNA: TGCAGTGCCTTCGACAGGGGGCGCAACACCGGGGAGCTGTTTTTT

clone size: .
D gene: .
J gene: TRBJ1-5
V gene: TRBV7-2
CDR3 protein: CASSSNDRQPQHF
CDR3 DNA: TGTGCCAGCAGCTCGAACGACAGGCAGCCCCAGCATTTT

clone size: many
D gene: TRBD1
J gene: TRBJ2-3
V gene: TRBV6-2/TRBV6-3
CDR3 protein: CASSYPGQWLRTDTQYF
CDR3 DNA: TGTGCCAGCAGTTACCCGGGACAGTGGCTTCGAACAGATACGCAGTATTTT

clone size: .
D gene: TRBD1
J gene: TRBJ2-1
V gene: TRBV7-9
CDR3 protein: CASSSPGTGSYNEQFF
CDR3 DNA: TGTGCCAGCAGCTCCCCCGGGACAGGCTCCTACAATGAGCAGTTCTTC

clone size: few
D gene: .
J gene: TRBJ1-2
V gene: TRBV5-1
CDR3 protein: CASSLEGNTYYGYTF
CDR3 DNA: TGCGCCAGCAGCTTGGAGGGGAACACCTACTATGGCTACACCTTC

clone size: many
D gene: .
J gene: TRBJ2-1
V gene: TRBV5-1
CDR3 protein: CASSQDFPYNEQFF
CDR3 DNA: TGCGCCAGCAGCCAGGACTTCCCCTACAATGAGCAGTTCTTC

clone size: many
D gene: TRBD2
J gene: TRBJ2-3
V gene: TRBV12-3/TRBV12-4
CDR3 protein: CASRVLAGGPVDTQYF
CDR3 DNA: TGTGCCAGCAGGGTACTAGCGGGGGGGCCGGTAGATACGCAGTATTTT

clone size: few
D gene: .
J gene: TRBJ1-2
V gene: TRBV28
CDR3 protein: CASSLDFYGYTF
CDR3 DNA: TGTGCCAGCAGTTTAGACTTTTATGGCTACACCTTC

clone size: .
D gene: .
J gene: TRBJ2-3
V gene: TRBV20-1
CDR3 protein: CCLWGGAPDTQYF
CDR3 DNA: TGCTGCCTCTGGGGGGGGGCTCCAGATACGCAGTATTTT

clone size: many
D gene: TRBD2
J gene: TRBJ2-5
V gene: TRBV10-3
CDR3 protein: CAISPSGAGQETQYF
CDR3 DNA: TGTGCCATCAGTCCTAGCGGGGCGGGCCAAGAGACCCAGTACTTC

clone size: .
D gene: .
J gene: TRBJ2-5
V gene: TRBV7-2
CDR3 protein: CASSNWAAQWTQYF
CDR3 DNA: TGTGCCAGCTCCAATTGGGCGGCCCAGTGGACCCAGTACTTC

clone size: .
D gene: .
J gene: TRBJ2-3
V gene: TRBV7-2
CDR3 protein: CASSPPGMRDTQYF
CDR3 DNA: TGTGCCAGCAGCCCCCCGGGGATGAGGGATACGCAGTATTTT

clone size: .
D gene: .
J gene: TRBJ1-1
V gene: TRBV7-2
CDR3 protein: CASSTYSMNTEAFF
CDR3 DNA: TGTGCCAGCAGCACTTACAGCATGAACACTGAAGCTTTCTTT

clone size: few
D gene: .
J gene: TRBJ1-1
V gene: TRBV2
CDR3 protein: CASRADSRAFF
CDR3 DNA: TGTGCCAGCAGAGCCGACAGTAGAGCTTTCTTT

clone size: few
D gene: TRBD2
J gene: TRBJ2-3
V gene: TRBV7-2
CDR3 protein: CASSYPGLAGRSQYF
CDR3 DNA: TGTGCCAGCAGCTACCCCGGACTAGCGGGGCGGTCGCAGTATTTT

clone size: many
D gene: .
J gene: TRBJ1-6
V gene: TRBV5-1
CDR3 protein: CASSPGHNSPLHF
CDR3 DNA: TGCGCCAGCAGCCCGGGACACAATTCACCCCTCCACTTT

clone size: few
D gene: .
J gene: TRBJ2-1
V gene: TRBV18
CDR3 protein: CASSPTNDREQFF
CDR3 DNA: TGTGCCAGCTCACCAACAAACGACAGGGAGCAGTTCTTC

clone size: many
D gene: TRBD2
J gene: TRBJ2-5
V gene: TRBV7-2
CDR3 protein: CASSLREQETQYF
CDR3 DNA: TGTGCCAGCAGCCTGCGGGAGCAAGAGACCCAGTACTTC

clone size: .
D gene: .
J gene: TRBJ2-7
V gene: TRBV6-2/TRBV6-3
CDR3 protein: CASKKDRSYEQYF
CDR3 DNA: TGTGCCAGCAAAAAAGACCGGTCCTACGAGCAGTACTTC

clone size: .
D gene: .
J gene: TRBJ2-5
V gene: TRBV10-3
CDR3 protein: CAISESRGAETQYF
CDR3 DNA: TGTGCCATCAGTGAGTCACGGGGGGCCGAGACCCAGTACTTC

clone size: few
D gene: .
J gene: TRBJ1-2
V gene: TRBV7-2
CDR3 protein: CASSLNQLGPGYTF
CDR3 DNA: TGTGCCAGCAGCTTAAATCAACTTGGTCCTGGCTACACCTTC

clone size: few
D gene: TRBD2
J gene: TRBJ2-5
V gene: TRBV25-1
CDR3 protein: CASSEPGLARETQYF
CDR3 DNA: TGTGCCAGCAGTGAACCCGGACTAGCGCGGGAGACCCAGTACTTC

clone size: many
D gene: .
J gene: TRBJ2-1
V gene: TRBV4-2
CDR3 protein: CASSSAPYNEQFF
CDR3 DNA: TGTGCCAGCTCTAGCGCACCTTACAATGAGCAGTTCTTC

clone size: many
D gene: .
J gene: TRBJ2-2
V gene: TRBV6-6
CDR3 protein: CASRPTGGAGELFF
CDR3 DNA: TGTGCCAGCAGACCCACAGGGGGGGCCGGGGAGCTGTTTTTT

clone size: many
D gene: .
J gene: TRBJ1-2
V gene: TRBV5-1
CDR3 protein: CASSSRTIPGYTF
CDR3 DNA: TGCGCCAGCAGCTCCCGGACTATCCCCGGCTACACCTTC

clone size: few
D gene: TRBD1
J gene: TRBJ1-2
V gene: TRBV14
CDR3 protein: CASSPRTGDGYTF
CDR3 DNA: TGTGCCAGCAGCCCCCGGACAGGGGATGGCTACACCTTC